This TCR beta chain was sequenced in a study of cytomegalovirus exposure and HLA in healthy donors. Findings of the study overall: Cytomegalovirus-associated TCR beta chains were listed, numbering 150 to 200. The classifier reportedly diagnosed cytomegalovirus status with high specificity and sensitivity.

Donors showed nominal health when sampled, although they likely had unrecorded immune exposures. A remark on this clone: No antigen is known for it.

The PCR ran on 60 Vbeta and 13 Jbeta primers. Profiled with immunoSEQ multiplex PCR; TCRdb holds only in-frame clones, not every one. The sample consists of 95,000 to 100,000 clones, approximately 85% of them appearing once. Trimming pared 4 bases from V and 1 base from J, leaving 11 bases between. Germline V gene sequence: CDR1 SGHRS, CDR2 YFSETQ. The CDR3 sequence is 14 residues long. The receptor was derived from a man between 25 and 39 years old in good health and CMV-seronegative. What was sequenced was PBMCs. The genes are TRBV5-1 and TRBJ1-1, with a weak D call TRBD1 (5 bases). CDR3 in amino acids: CASSRGQGNTEAFF. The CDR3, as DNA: TGCGCCAGCAGCCGAGGACAAGGGAACACTGAAGCTTTCTTT.